The 22 T cell receptor beta chains below come from one sample, sequenced in a study of cytomegalovirus exposure and HLA in healthy donors. Both 60 Vbeta primers and 13 Jbeta primers went into the PCR. Here immunoSEQ multiplex PCR was the method, and the copy in TCRdb shows in-frame clones only, minus some. The sample gives roughly 120,000 clones, about 80% of which show up once; approximately 0.93% is in the top ten. The specimen was PBMCs. Receptors originate from a human donor in good health.

The chain uses TRBV5-6 and TRBJ1-2; D not certain. Germline assignment: CDR1 SGHDT and CDR2 YYEEEE. Trimming removed 3 bases at V and 5 bases at J, with 17 bases between. The CDR3 is 15 amino acids. For the CDR3, the DNA is TGTGCCAGCAGCTCCAATCCAATGAGATATTATGGCTACACCTTC. The encoded protein is CASSSNPMRYYGYTF.

This chain uses TRBV19 with TRBJ1-5; no definite D call. This CDR3 is 13 amino acids long. Deletions cut 3 bases from V and 4 bases from J, with 7 bases between. Germline CDR1 reads LNHDA; CDR2 reads SQIVND (reference sequence). This chain's CDR3 is CASSITGNQPQHF. DNA of the CDR3: TGTGCCAGTAGTATTACCGGTAATCAGCCCCAGCATTTT.

The rearrangement links TRBV12-5 to TRBJ2-1; 9 positions agree with TRBD2. From germline, CDR1 is LGHNT and CDR2 FRNRAP. The CDR3 extends over 15 amino acids. The junction had 4 bases not matched to a gene; V was cut back by 3 bases and J by 4 bases. The CDR3 region has the DNA TGTGCTAGTGGTTTTGCGGGGGGGTATTACAATGAGCAGTTCTTC. Its translation: CASGFAGGYYNEQFF.

The V call is TRBV28, the J call TRBJ1-2, with TRBD1 matching 7 bases. There are 14 residues in the CDR3. The V gene end was trimmed by 5 bases and the J gene end by 4 bases; junction bases not matched to a gene: 7. Looked up from germline, CDR1 is MDHEN and CDR2 is SYDVKM. CDR3: CASSPGTVGYGYTF. The DNA of the CDR3 is TGTGCCAGCAGTCCCGGGACAGTCGGCTATGGCTACACCTTC.

Details on this clone: An end of the junction differs from the germline gene, which may be a read error. Additional DNA sequences in this sample encode the identical CDR3. The V call is TRBV5-1, the J call TRBJ1-1; perhaps TRBD1 as D (5 bases). CDR1 SGHRS and CDR2 YFSETQ come from the germline V gene. CDR3 size: 11 residues. In nucleotides, the CDR3 is TGCGCCAGCGGGAAGGGGACTGAAGCCTTCTTT. It is translated as CASGKGTEAFF.

This chain links TRBV7-6 with TRBJ2-1; TRBD1 matches at 11 bases. The germline gives CDR1 SGHVS, CDR2 FNYEAQ. Trimming at V came to 4 bases and at J to 8 bases, leaving 7 bases not matched to a gene. The CDR3 consists of 15 residues. CDR3 nucleotides: TGTGCCAGCAGCTCAGGACAGGGGGCGGTAGATGAGCAGTTCTTC. Encoded protein: CASSSGQGAVDEQFF.

The gene calls are TRBV5-1 and TRBJ1-1; perhaps TRBD1 as D (6 bases). Germline CDR1 is SGHRS and CDR2 is YFSETQ. The CDR3 has 15 amino acids. Trimming cost V 0 bases and J 1 base, with 10 bases left between them. The CDR3 spells CASSLVLQGNTEAFF. In DNA form, the CDR3 reads TGCGCCAGCAGCTTGGTTCTACAGGGGAACACTGAAGCTTTCTTT.

This clone was seen a single time. The CDR3 DNA reads TGTGCCAGCAGTGAAAATCTCACACCGAACACTGAAGCTTTCTTT. Amino acid sequence: CASSENLTPNTEAFF. The rearrangement uses TRBV25-1 and TRBJ1-1; D call uncertain. V was cut by 2 bases and J by 1 base, with 11 bases left in between. CDR3 length: 15 amino acids. Per the germline V gene, CDR1 is MGHDK and CDR2 is SYGVNS.

The rearrangement joins TRBV19 to TRBJ2-7; perhaps TRBD1 as D (5 bases). Looked up from germline, CDR1 is LNHDA and CDR2 is SQIVND (reference sequence). The CDR3 is 14 residues long. The V and J ends lost 3 bases and 7 bases respectively, with 16 bases between them. The CDR3 sequence: CASSIFKGSYEQYF. The CDR3 coding sequence is TGTGCCAGTAGTATTTTCAAGGGGTCGTATGAGCAGTACTTC.

This clone occurred once. The genes are TRBV5-5 and TRBJ1-2, with TRBD1 as a possible D gene (5 bases). Trimming removed 0 bases from V and 7 bases from J, with 13 bases in between. The germline V gene encodes CDR1 SGHKS and CDR2 YYEKEE (reference sequence). The CDR3 runs 14 residues. The CDR3 protein is CASSLGVQGSGYTF. DNA of the CDR3: TGTGCCAGCAGCTTGGGCGTGCAGGGTAGTGGCTACACCTTC.

The CDR3 here is CASRQMNTEAFF. The CDR3 region has the DNA TGTGCCAGCCGACAAATGAACACTGAAGCTTTCTTT. The rearrangement links TRBV7-2 to TRBJ1-1; D is unresolved. The germline gives CDR1 SGHTA, CDR2 FQGNSA. Trimming removed 8 bases from V and 0 bases from J, with 7 bases in between. The CDR3 has 12 amino acids.

This chain links TRBV7-9 with TRBJ2-1; 10 positions agree with TRBD2. CDR3 length: 15 residues. V was clipped by 4 bases and J by 9 bases; unmatched bases: 9. The germline V gene encodes CDR1 SEHNR and CDR2 FQNEAQ (reference sequence). The CDR3 loop is CASSSISGGAGEQFF. The CDR3 nucleotides read TGTGCCAGCAGCTCTATCAGCGGGGGGGCGGGTGAGCAGTTCTTC.

This chain joins TRBV6-5 and TRBJ2-3, with D perhaps TRBD2 (6 bases). The CDR3 is 16 residues long. The germline V gene has CDR1 MNHEY and CDR2 SVGAGI. V was shortened by 3 bases and J by 2 bases, with 15 bases between the two germline ends. CDR3 nucleotide sequence: TGTGCCAGCAGTTATCGTTCGGGGGATTACACAGATACGCAGTATTTT. This gives the protein CASSYRSGDYTDTQYF.

The chain uses TRBV4-1 and TRBJ2-7; D ambiguous. The V gene lost 3 bases and the J gene lost 2 bases, with 14 bases spanning the gap. Germline-derived CDR1 and CDR2 are MGHRA and YSYEKL. The CDR3 has 15 residues. The CDR3 is CASSHLRKTTYEQYF. CDR3 in DNA: TGCGCCAGCAGCCATCTCCGGAAAACTACCTACGAGCAGTACTTC.

The chain is built from TRBV28 and TRBJ1-4; TRBD1 matches at 7 bases. Germline values: CDR1 MDHEN, CDR2 SYDVKM. There are 14 residues in the CDR3. Losses at the gene ends were 6 bases for V and 8 bases for J; bases not matched to a gene: 9. The CDR3: CASSLTGFDEKLFF. As DNA, the CDR3 is TGTGCCAGCAGCCTGACAGGGTTCGACGAAAAACTGTTTTTT.

The rearrangement joins TRBV4-2 to TRBJ2-7; TRBD2 agrees at 11 bases. The J segment lost 5 bases and the V segment lost 6 bases, leaving 9 bases of the junction unmatched. The CDR3 spans 15 residues. Germline CDR1 reads LGHNA; CDR2 reads YNFKEQ. CDR3 region: CASRRSSGGSDEQYF. The DNA of the CDR3 is TGTGCCAGCAGGCGATCTAGCGGGGGGTCCGACGAGCAGTACTTC.

The rearrangement links TRBV6-1 to TRBJ2-5; the D gene is possibly TRBD2 (5 bases). The J call is in doubt because the DNA end fits TRBJ2-7 better. Germline CDR1 MNHNS, CDR2 SASEGT. The CDR3 loop spans 12 amino acids. CDR3 coding DNA: TGTGCCAGCACTGCGGGCTCCTACGAGCAGTACTTC. Protein product: CASTAGSYEQYF.

This chain links TRBV7-8 with TRBJ2-7; 7 bases line up with TRBD1. Germline lookup yields CDR1 SGHVS and CDR2 FQNEAQ. The trim removed 5 bases at V and 6 bases at J, leaving 7 bases unmatched. CDR3 length: 13 residues. CDR3 DNA sequence: TGTGCCAGCAGCCTCGGGACAGAAGGCGAGCAGTACTTC. It translates to CASSLGTEGEQYF. Based on the CDR3 plus reference TRBV7-8 and TRBJ2-7, the full variable domain is GAGVSQSPRYKVAKRGQDVALRCDPISGHVSLFWYQQALGQGPEFLTYFQNEAQLDKSGLPSDRFFAERPEGSVSTLKIQRTQQEDSAVYLCASSLGTEGEQYFGPGTRLTVT.

In its sample, this clone was seen a few times. V is TRBV6-5 and J is TRBJ1-5, with 10 bases identical to TRBD1. Germline CDR1 and CDR2: MNHEY and SVGAGI. CDR3 length: 14 amino acids. V was pared by 4 bases and J by 6 bases, with 3 bases of the junction left unmatched. CDR3 nucleotide sequence: TGTGCCAGCAGTTCGGGACAGGGGTTTCAGCCCCAGCATTTT. This translates into CASSSGQGFQPQHF.

The chain uses TRBV15 and TRBJ1-3; 7 nucleotides line up with TRBD1. This CDR3 is 13 amino acids long. In germline, CDR1 is LNHNV, CDR2 YYDKDF (reference sequence). With V trimmed by 5 bases and J by 6 bases, 4 bases remained unmatched. The CDR3 here is CATSSDRKNTIYF. Written as DNA, the CDR3 is TGTGCCACCAGCTCGGACAGGAAAAACACCATATATTTT. Full variable domain (missing parts from reference TRBV15 and TRBJ1-3): DAMVIQNPRYQVTQFGKPVTLSCSQTLNHNVMYWYQQKSSQAPKLLFHYYDKDFNNEADTPDNFQSRRPNTSFCFLDIRSPGLGDTAMYLCATSSDRKNTIYFGEGSWLTVV.

The chain couples TRBV6-5 to TRBJ1-2; 7 bases map to TRBD1. J gave up 4 bases and V 5 bases, and 10 bases lay outside the gene matches. There are 15 residues in the CDR3. Germline lookup yields CDR1 MNHEY and CDR2 SVGAGI. DNA for the CDR3: TGTGCCAGCAGTCATCGTGTGGGACAGCCCTATGGCTACACCTTC. Translated, it gives CASSHRVGQPYGYTF.

Comment on this clone: The sample carries other DNA sequences with the same CDR3. The chain carries TRBV28 and TRBJ1-2; 7 nucleotides align to TRBD1. V was pared by 7 bases and J by 5 bases, with 7 bases of the junction left unmatched. The germline CDR1 and CDR2 sequences are MDHEN and SYDVKM. The CDR3 contains 13 residues. The CDR3 region is CASTLDRVYGYTF. The DNA for the CDR3 is TGTGCCAGCACACTAGACAGGGTTTATGGCTACACCTTC.